Each of the 22 T cell receptor beta chains below was sequenced from the same sample in a study of blood T cells in healthy people across ages. Next came a second PCR, run for about 6 to 12 cycles, which used a sample-barcoded 5' primer along with a J-beta primer mix. TCRdb itself ran the 5' RACE reads through MiXCR, one entry per CDR3 protein. The sample holds 750,000 to 1,000,000 distinct CDR3 sequences, under 35% seen once. The same data also contributed to another study, on T cells of mothers and their children.

The sample taken for sequencing was blood. These receptors were taken from a woman in her thirties or forties in good health.

CDR3: CASSPGIQAYGYTF. DNA for the CDR3: TGTGCCAGCTCACCAGGGATCCAGGCCTATGGCTACACCTTC. The chain has TRBV18 and TRBJ1-2; D gene ambiguous. The germline gives CDR1 KGHSH, CDR2 LQKENI. With 2 bases removed from V and 4 bases from J, the gap between germline ends came to 11 bases. The CDR3 spans 14 residues.

In regard to this clonotype: Being one base from a much bigger clone, this may be a read error. The DNA for the CDR3 is TGTGCCAGCAGCTCGGGACTAGCGGTCTACAATGAGCAGTTCTTC. Its translation: CASSSGLAVYNEQFF. This chain joins TRBV7-2 and TRBJ2-1; 11 nucleotides match TRBD2. Germline CDR1 and CDR2: SGHTA and FQGNSA. The CDR3 totals 15 residues. Trimming took 4 bases from V and 3 from J; bases not matched to a gene: 2.

This clonotype occurred many times. J is TRBJ2-7 and V is TRBV20-1; 13 nucleotides line up with TRBD2. Germline CDR1 reads DFQATT; CDR2 reads SNEGSKA (reference sequence). This CDR3 spans 16 amino acids. The J segment lost 4 bases and the V segment lost 0 bases, leaving 6 bases of the junction unmatched. The CDR3 nucleotides are TGCAGTGCTAGAGAAACTAGCGGGGGGGCCTCGTACGAGCAGTACTTC. Residues: CSARETSGGASYEQYF.

This sequence joins TRBV21-1 and TRBJ1-5; the table gives TRBD1 as D, unverified against the DNA. TRBV21-1 counts as a pseudogene. The length of the CDR3 is 20 residues. In nucleotides, the CDR3 is TGTGCCAGCAGCAAAGTGGGGACAGGGGATAGCCACGGACAAAATCAGCCCCAGCATTTT. Encoded protein: CASSKVGTGDSHGQNQPQHF.

The rearrangement joins TRBV3-1 to TRBJ1-2; D remains ambiguous. Trimming took off 1 base at V and 7 bases at J, with 7 bases between the two ends. The CDR3 is made up of 12 amino acids. CDR1 is LGHDT and CDR2 is YNNKEL in the germline V gene (reference sequence). The CDR3 is CASSQAGGGYTF. The CDR3 DNA follows: TGTGCCAGCAGCCAAGCGGGAGGTGGCTACACCTTC.

This clonotype was found a few times. This chain joins TRBV28 and TRBJ1-1; no reliable D call. The CDR3 is 13 amino acids. The ends were cut back, 6 bases at V and 0 bases at J, with 8 bases in the middle. CDR1 is MDHEN, CDR2 SYDVKM, per germline. CDR3 protein: CASRVGLNTEAFF. The CDR3 DNA follows: TGTGCCAGCAGGGTTGGGCTGAACACTGAAGCTTTCTTT.

There are many counts of this clonotype. This could be a read error, since a much larger clone is one nucleotide away. The chain uses TRBV7-2 and TRBJ2-7; D is uncertain. Germline CDR1 SGHTA, CDR2 FQGNSA. The CDR3 spans 16 residues. V lost 1 base, J lost 3 bases, and 16 bases lay in between. The CDR3 sequence is CASSLEGLSVGYEQYF. In DNA form, the CDR3 reads TGTGCCAGCAGCTTAGAAGGCCTCTCAGTTGGCTACGAGCAGTACTTC. Combining the CDR3 with reference TRBV7-2 and TRBJ2-7 gives the whole variable domain GAGVSQSPSNKVTEKGKDVELRCDPISGHTALYWYRQSLGQGLEFLIYFQGNSAPDKSGLPSDRFSAERTGGSVSTLTIQRTQQEDSAVYLCASSLEGLSVGYEQYFGPGTRLTVT.

This clonotype turned up a few times. J is TRBJ2-5 and V is TRBV20-1; 7 nucleotides match TRBD2. CDR3 length equals 13 residues. With V trimmed by 2 bases and J by 11 bases, 11 bases remained unmatched. Looked up from germline, CDR1 is DFQATT and CDR2 is SNEGSKA (reference sequence). CDR3 region: CSARLGRVNEQYF. For the CDR3, the DNA is TGCAGTGCTAGACTAGGGAGGGTCAATGAGCAGTACTTC.

This clonotype has more than one count but fewer than ten. The CDR3 region is CASSLGQQGRDEQFF. CDR3 DNA sequence: TGCGCCAGCAGCCTCGGACAGCAGGGGAGGGATGAGCAGTTCTTC. The chain has TRBV5-1 and TRBJ2-1, with TRBD2 as a possible D gene (7 bases). Germline-derived CDR1 and CDR2 are SGHRS and YFSETQ. The ends were cut back, 4 bases at V and 8 bases at J, with 19 bases in the middle. This CDR3 has 15 residues.

This clonotype occurred a few times. The chain recombines TRBV20-1 with TRBJ2-5; TRBD2 matches at 8 bases. Unmatched junction bases numbered 10, after V lost 0 bases and J lost 4 bases. Germline CDR1 reads DFQATT; CDR2 reads SNEGSKA (reference sequence). The CDR3 runs to 16 residues. The CDR3 nucleotides read TGCAGTGCTAGAGATAGGATCACGGGGGGGCCAGAGACCCAGTACTTC. This encodes CSARDRITGGPETQYF.

The J gene is TRBJ1-6, the V gene TRBV5-1; 9 bases map to TRBD1. Germline CDR1 and CDR2: SGHRS and YFSETQ. This CDR3 region has 17 residues. V shed 7 bases and J 5 bases; nucleotides not matched to a gene: 13. In nucleotides, the CDR3 is TGCGCCAGCTACACCGGGACAGGGTCCCCTAATAATTCACCCCTCCACTTT. Translated, it gives CASYTGTGSPNNSPLHF.

The J gene is TRBJ2-7, the V gene TRBV28; D may be TRBD1 (5 bases). This CDR3 comprises 16 residues. V dropped 6 bases and J dropped 0 bases, with 18 bases sitting between them. Germline assignment: CDR1 MDHEN and CDR2 SYDVKM. As DNA, the CDR3 is TGTGCCAGCAGCCGACAACCGCAGGGTGTCTCCTACGAGCAGTACTTC. It translates to CASSRQPQGVSYEQYF.

This clonotype was recorded only once. At one boundary the junction diverges from the germline segment, which might be a read error. This chain connects TRBV7-2 to TRBJ2-1, with a possible D match to TRBD1 (6 bases). The CDR3 contains 15 residues. The germline gives CDR1 SGHTA, CDR2 FQGNSA. CDR3 nucleotides: TGTGCCGGCAGCTCCACCGGGACAACCTACAATGAGCAGTTCTTC. It yields the protein CAGSSTGTTYNEQFF. Looking up the rest from reference TRBV7-2 and TRBJ2-1 gives the full variable domain: GAGVSQSPSNKVTEKGKDVELRCDPISGHTALYWYRQSLGQGLEFLIYFQGNSAPDKSGLPSDRFSAERTGGSVSTLTIQRTQQEDSAVYLCAGSSTGTTYNEQFFGPGTRLTVL.

This clonotype was counted a few times. The gene calls are TRBV7-3 and TRBJ2-3, with D tentatively TRBD1 (5 bases). CDR1 SGHTA and CDR2 FQGTGA come from the germline V gene. The CDR3 is 16 residues long. V was shortened by 0 bases and J by 0 bases, with 10 bases between the two germline ends. Written as DNA, the CDR3 is TGTGCCAGCAGCTTAACAAGGGGTTCTAGCACAGATACGCAGTATTTT. Amino acids: CASSLTRGSSTDTQYF. The variable domain in full, completed from reference TRBV7-3 and TRBJ2-3, reads GAGVSQTPSNKVTEKGKYVELRCDPISGHTALYWYRQSLGQGPEFLIYFQGTGAADDSGLPNDRFFAVRPEGSVSTLKIQRTERGDSAVYLCASSLTRGSSTDTQYFGPGTRLTVL.

At least ten counts were recorded for this clonotype. CDR3 region: CASSIQGTNYGYTF. The DNA of the CDR3 is TGTGCCAGCAGCATACAGGGGACCAACTATGGCTACACCTTC. The chain couples TRBV5-4 to TRBJ1-2, with TRBD1 matching over 7 bases. The V gene end was trimmed by 4 bases and the J gene end by 2 bases; junction bases not matched to a gene: 5. The germline gives CDR1 SGHNT, CDR2 YYREEE (reference sequence). The CDR3 sequence is 14 residues long.

Only one count was recorded for this clonotype. This chain joins TRBV7-8 and TRBJ2-3, with 7 bases that match TRBD2. The V gene end was trimmed by 2 bases and the J gene end by 14 bases; junction bases not matched to a gene: 16. Germline V gene sequence: CDR1 SGHVS, CDR2 FQNEAQ. CDR3 length equals 15 residues. The CDR3 coding sequence is TGTGCCAGCAGCTTAACAACCACCGGGACTACCGGGGTGTATTTT. Amino acid sequence: CASSLTTTGTTGVYF.

A word on this clonotype: A single base separates this from a much larger clone, so it may be a read error. V and J are TRBV5-1 and TRBJ2-5; 8 nucleotides align to TRBD1. Judging by the DNA end, TRBJ2-7 fits better; the J call may be wrong. Germline CDR1 is SGHRS and CDR2 is YFSETQ. The CDR3 has 15 amino acids. In DNA, the CDR3 is TGCGCCAGCAACCACGGACAGGGAGACTTGTACGAGCAGTACTTC. Encoded protein: CASNHGQGDLYEQYF.

This clonotype appeared many times. The V gene is TRBV7-2, the J gene TRBJ1-1; no firm D call. CDR1 and CDR2 (germline): SGHTA, FQGNSA. Trimming cost V 5 bases and J 3 bases, with 4 bases left between them. This CDR3 has 11 amino acids. The CDR3 coding sequence is TGTGCCAGCAGCCCGGACACTGAAGCTTTCTTT. It translates to CASSPDTEAFF. The variable domain in full, completed from reference TRBV7-2 and TRBJ1-1, reads GAGVSQSPSNKVTEKGKDVELRCDPISGHTALYWYRQSLGQGLEFLIYFQGNSAPDKSGLPSDRFSAERTGGSVSTLTIQRTQQEDSAVYLCASSPDTEAFFGQGTRLTVV.

This clonotype has a handful of counts. The V and J genes are TRBV4-1 and TRBJ1-5; D call uncertain. The ends were cut back, 1 base at V and 11 bases at J, with 9 bases in the middle. Germline-derived CDR1 and CDR2 are MGHRA and YSYEKL. The CDR3 runs to 12 residues. CDR3 loop: CASSQGPGTQHF. CDR3 coding DNA: TGCGCCAGCAGCCAAGGCCCTGGAACCCAGCATTTT.

This clonotype was seen a few times. The chain is built from TRBV7-9 and TRBJ1-2; D uncertain. Trimming stripped 7 bases from V and 0 bases from J, with 12 bases between. Germline CDR1 and CDR2: SEHNR and FQNEAQ (reference sequence). The CDR3 contains 14 residues. The CDR3: CASKPGAANYGYTF. As DNA, the CDR3 is TGTGCCAGCAAGCCGGGTGCAGCTAACTATGGCTACACCTTC. Supplemented by reference TRBV7-9 and TRBJ1-2, the full variable domain reads DTGVSQNPRHKITKRGQNVTFRCDPISEHNRLYWYRQTLGQGPEFLTYFQNEAQLEKSRLLSDRFSAERPKGSFSTLEIQRTEQGDSAMYLCASKPGAANYGYTFGSGTRLTVV.

This rearrangement joins TRBV18 to TRBJ2-7; D remains ambiguous. Germline values: CDR1 KGHSH, CDR2 LQKENI. CDR3 length equals 14 residues. Between the trimmed V and J ends, which lost 2 bases and 2 bases, there was a span of 10 bases. The CDR3 loop reads CASSPGWSTYEQYF. CDR3 nucleotide sequence: TGTGCCAGCTCACCAGGATGGTCGACCTACGAGCAGTACTTC.

The chain joins TRBV4-2 to TRBJ2-4, with D perhaps given as TRBD1 or TRBD2 (5 bases each). The DNA matches TRBJ2-7 better at its end, which makes the J call doubtful. This CDR3 is 16 amino acids long. Germline loops: CDR1 LGHNA, CDR2 YNFKEQ. The CDR3 coding sequence is TGTGCCAGCAGCCAAGATGCAGGGACCCTATCGGACGAGCAGTACTTC. Amino acids: CASSQDAGTLSDEQYF.